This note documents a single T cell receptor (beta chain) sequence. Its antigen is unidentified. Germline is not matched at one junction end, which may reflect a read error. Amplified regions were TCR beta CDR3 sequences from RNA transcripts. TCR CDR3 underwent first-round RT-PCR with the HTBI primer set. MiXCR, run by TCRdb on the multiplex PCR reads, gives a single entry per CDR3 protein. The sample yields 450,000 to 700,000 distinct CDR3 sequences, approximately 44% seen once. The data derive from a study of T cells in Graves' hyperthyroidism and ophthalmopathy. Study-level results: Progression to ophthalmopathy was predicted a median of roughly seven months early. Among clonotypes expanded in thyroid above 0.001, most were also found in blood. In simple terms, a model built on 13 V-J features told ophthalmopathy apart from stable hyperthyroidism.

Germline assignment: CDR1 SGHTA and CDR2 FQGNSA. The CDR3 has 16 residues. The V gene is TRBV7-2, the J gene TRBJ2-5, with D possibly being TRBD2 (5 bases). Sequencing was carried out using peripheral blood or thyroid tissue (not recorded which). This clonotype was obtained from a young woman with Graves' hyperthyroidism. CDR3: CASSLAASLGGETQHF. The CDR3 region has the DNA TGTGCCAGCAGCTTAGCGGCTAGCCTCGGCGGAGAGACCCAGCACTTC.